Sequencing of this TCR beta chain was carried out in a study of cytomegalovirus exposure and HLA in healthy donors. Points from the study as a whole: TCR association rates varied by HLA locus in a later analysis, with DRB1 highest and HLA-C lowest. Some TCR beta chains (more than 150 of them) were listed as cytomegalovirus-associated.

Researchers ran the PCR with 60 Vbeta and 13 Jbeta primers. TCRdb's table, derived via immunoSEQ multiplex PCR, lists solely in-frame clones and lacks some. The sample lists approximately 180,000 clones; 82% were seen once. The ends lost 3 bases at V and 5 bases at J; junction bases unmatched: 2. The CDR3 has 15 residues. Germline-derived CDR1 and CDR2 are LNHDA and SQIVND (reference sequence). Concerning this clone: What it binds is not known.

This rearrangement joins TRBV19 to TRBJ2-1, with TRBD2 identical over 12 bases. Sequenced input: PBMCs. This clonotype was obtained from a woman aged 18-29 years in good health and CMV-seronegative. CDR3 DNA sequence: TGTGCCAGTAGTATGACTAGCGGGAGTCACAATGAGCAGTTCTTC. The encoded protein is CASSMTSGSHNEQFF.